Below are 10 T cell receptor beta chains sequenced from a single sample in a study of T cells in women clearing cervical HPV infection. The data were produced by immunoSEQ multiplex PCR, yet TCRdb's version contains in-frame clones alone and is incomplete. Recorded for this sample: roughly 30,000 clones. The specimen was blood buffy coat. The source is a woman aged 18-69 years with a cervical HPV16 infection that either progressed to CIN3+ or cleared (not recorded which).

Turning to this clone: The read stops 3 residues short of the end of the CDR3; the missing end is completed from the germline J gene. The chain links TRBV5-6 to TRBJ1-2; a possible D gene is TRBD1 (5 bases). The CDR3 runs 13 residues. Trimming took off 3 bases at V and 4 bases at J, with 10 bases between the two ends. Per germline, CDR1 SGHDT and CDR2 YYEEEE. The CDR3 bases that were read are TGTGCCAGCAGCTCTCAGGGCGGCTATGGC. Translation: CASSSQGGYG. The CDR3 reads in full as CASSSQGGYGYTF. The full variable domain, its missing parts supplied by reference TRBV5-6 and TRBJ1-2, is DAGVTQSPTHLIKTRGQQVTLRCSPKSGHDTVSWYQQALGQGPQFIFQYYEEEERQRGNFPDRFSGHQFPNYSSELNVNALLLGDSALYLCASSSQGGYGYTFGSGTRLTVV.

CDR3 sequence reads: CASSLRTSGDNEQFF. The CDR3 bases that were read are TGTGCCAGCAGCCTAAGGACTAGCGGGGACAATGAG. The chain carries TRBV11-3 and TRBJ2-1; 12 bases fit TRBD2. The read is 3 residues too short to cover the CDR3 end, so that end is filled in from the germline J gene. Per the germline V gene, CDR1 is SGHNT and CDR2 is YENEEA. This CDR3 comprises 15 residues. The V and J ends lost 5 bases and 5 bases, in that order; junction bases with no gene match: 4. Based on the CDR3 plus reference TRBV11-3 and TRBJ2-1, the full variable domain is EAGVVQSPRYKIIEKKQPVAFWCNPISGHNTLYWYLQNLGQGPELLIRYENEEAVDDSQLPKDRFSAERLKGVDSTLKIQPAELGDSAVYLCASSLRTSGDNEQFFGPGTRLTVL.

Notes on this clone: The CDR3 extends 3 residues past the end of the read, so its final part is completed from the germline J gene. V usage is TRBV5-1 and J usage is TRBJ1-4; 7 bases line up with TRBD1. The germline V gene encodes CDR1 SGHRS and CDR2 YFSETQ. The CDR3 loop spans 17 amino acids. Trimming cost V 1 base and J 0 bases; bases outside gene matches: 6. The CDR3 protein is CASSLSQGKTTNEKLFF. Incomplete CDR3 DNA: TGCGCCAGCAGCTTGTCACAGGGGAAAACAACTAATGAAAAA. Using reference TRBV5-1 and TRBJ1-4 for the parts outside the CDR3, the full variable domain is KAGVTQTPRYLIKTRGQQVTLSCSPISGHRSVSWYQQTPGQGLQFLFEYFSETQRNKGNFPGRFSGRQFSNSRSEMNVSTLELGDSALYLCASSLSQGKTTNEKLFFGSGTQLSVL.

With regard to this clone: The read stops 3 residues short of the end of the CDR3; the missing end is completed from the germline J gene. The chain couples TRBV7-6 to TRBJ1-4; D remains ambiguous. There are 13 residues in the CDR3. Germline V gives CDR1 SGHVS, CDR2 FNYEAQ. V gave up 5 bases and J gave up 7 bases, with 11 bases separating them. CDR3 sequence: CASSQDYFEKLFF. The sequenced CDR3 bases are TGTGCCAGCAGCCAGGACTATTTTGAAAAA.

With respect to this clone: The CDR3 is cut off 3 residues early in the read; its end comes from the germline J gene. The chain couples TRBV7-2 to TRBJ2-7; 9 bases are shared with TRBD1. The junction had 8 bases not matched to a gene; V was cut back by 5 bases and J by 6 bases. The length of the CDR3 is 14 residues. The germline CDR1 and CDR2 sequences are SGHTA and FQGNSA. The CDR3 protein is CASSVGQGRREQYF. The sequenced part of the CDR3 DNA is TGTGCCAGCAGCGTGGGACAGGGTCGGCGCGAG.

About this clone itself: The read terminates 3 residues ahead of where the CDR3 ends, so the germline J gene completes it. This chain links TRBV20-1 with TRBJ2-3, with D possibly being TRBD2 (6 bases). The CDR3 consists of 14 residues. Trimming removed 0 bases from V and 6 bases from J, with 13 bases in between. Germline V gene data show CDR1 as DFQATT and CDR2 as SNEGSKA (reference sequence). The DNA read from the CDR3 is TGCAGTGCTAGAGAGGCGGGATTGGGGGATACG. This sequence encodes CSAREAGLGDT. The full-length CDR3 reads as CSAREAGLGDTQYF.

Worth noting for this clone: Coverage ceases 3 residues before the CDR3 finishes, and the germline J gene fills in the end. The chain links TRBV20-1 to TRBJ2-1, with D unresolved. The CDR3 length is 15 residues. CDR1 DFQATT and CDR2 SNEGSKA come from the germline V gene (reference sequence). V lost 1 base to trimming and J lost 3 bases, with 13 bases between them. CDR3 DNA (partial): TGCAGTGCTAGAGTAATTTCCGGCGGCTACAATGAG. Its protein product is CSARVISGGYNE. The whole CDR3 protein reads CSARVISGGYNEQFF.

On this clone: With the read ending 3 residues before the CDR3 end, the germline J gene is used to fill in that end. This rearrangement joins TRBV19 to TRBJ1-1, with D maybe TRBD1 (5 bases). Per the germline V gene, CDR1 is LNHDA and CDR2 is SQIVND (reference sequence). Trimming shortened V by 3 bases and J by 4 bases, and 12 bases separated the two germline ends. This CDR3 has 14 amino acids. The DNA read from the CDR3 is TGTGCCAGTAGTATCAGGGTAGACAGCACTGAA. Translation gives CASSIRVDSTE. The CDR3 reads in full as CASSIRVDSTEAFF.

Comment on this clone: The CDR3 is cut off 3 residues early in the read; its end comes from the germline J gene. The chain employs TRBV27 and TRBJ2-1; D is unresolved. Germline V gives CDR1 MNHEY, CDR2 SMNVEV (reference sequence). Trimming cost V 3 bases and J 5 bases, with 8 bases left between them. The CDR3 is 13 amino acids. The sequenced part of the CDR3 DNA is TGTGCCAGCAGTTTCAATGACAACAATGAG. Protein sequence: CASSFNDNNE. The complete CDR3 sequence is CASSFNDNNEQFF.

As regards this clone: The read ends 3 residues early relative to the CDR3; the germline J gene fills the gap. The chain uses TRBV6-1 and TRBJ1-2; a possible D gene is TRBD1 (5 bases). In germline, CDR1 is MNHNS, CDR2 SASEGT. Trimming pared 2 bases from V and 4 bases from J, leaving 8 bases between. The CDR3 covers 13 residues. The CDR3 bases that were read are TGTGCCAGCAGTGAACGGACAAGCTATGGC. This gives the protein CASSERTSYG. The full CDR3 sequence reads CASSERTSYGYTF.